The 5 T cell receptor beta chains below all came from one sample that was sequenced in a study of T-cell reconstitution after alpha-beta-depleted transplantation in children. Unique molecular identifiers were incorporated into the prepared TCRbeta library. TCRdb used MiXCR to reprocess the PCR reads, holding one entry per CDR3 protein. Among 200,000 to 250,000 distinct CDR3 sequences listed, approximately 8.4% were seen once. The sample consisted of PBMCs, mostly from graft donor cells, taken 360 days after TCRalphabeta/CD19-depleted stem cell transplant. The receptors stem from a male patient between 2 and 10 years old who had a stem cell transplant for acute myeloid leukemia, so the T cells may come from the graft donor.

This clonotype was picked up many times. The chain couples TRBV5-6 to TRBJ1-1, with no clear D. The germline V and J ends were trimmed by 4 bases and 8 bases, with 6 bases remaining between them. The CDR3 contains 10 residues. Per germline, CDR1 SGHDT and CDR2 YYEEEE. This CDR3 is CASSPTEAFF. CDR3 bases: TGTGCCAGCAGCCCGACCGAAGCTTTCTTT.

This clonotype was counted a few times. The chain recombines TRBV5-1 with TRBJ2-7; D not resolved. The CDR3 is made up of 15 amino acids. Germline CDR1 SGHRS, CDR2 YFSETQ. Between the trimmed V and J ends, which lost 4 bases and 2 bases, there was a span of 16 bases. CDR3 coding DNA: TGCGCCAGCAGCCCTGGTCGTTTGCGCCCCTACGAGCAGTACTTC. It is translated as CASSPGRLRPYEQYF.

V usage is TRBV11-3 and J usage is TRBJ2-1, with TRBD2 matching 10 bases. The germline gives CDR1 SGHNT, CDR2 YENEEA. The V segment lost 1 base and the J segment 5 bases; nucleotides outside the gene matches: 8. The CDR3 covers 17 residues. The CDR3 loop is CASSLGAAGLANNEQFF. CDR3 coding DNA: TGTGCCAGCAGCTTAGGAGCAGCGGGACTAGCGAACAATGAGCAGTTCTTC. The entire variable domain, with the rest obtained from reference TRBV11-3 and TRBJ2-1, is as follows: EAGVVQSPRYKIIEKKQPVAFWCNPISGHNTLYWYLQNLGQGPELLIRYENEEAVDDSQLPKDRFSAERLKGVDSTLKIQPAELGDSAVYLCASSLGAAGLANNEQFFGPGTRLTVL.

This clonotype showed up just a few times. The chain employs TRBV5-1 and TRBJ2-5; 13 bases map to TRBD2. The CDR3 runs 16 residues. J gave up 5 bases and V 1 base, and 5 bases lay outside the gene matches. Germline assignment: CDR1 SGHRS and CDR2 YFSETQ. The CDR3 sequence is CASSLTSGGGLETQYF. The DNA of the CDR3 is TGCGCCAGCAGCTTGACTAGCGGGGGGGGTTTGGAGACCCAGTACTTC.

The table lists this clonotype with a few counts. The chain links TRBV4-1 to TRBJ2-3; 12 positions match TRBD2. The V gene's germline CDR1 is MGHRA and CDR2 YSYEKL. Unmatched junction bases numbered 19, after V lost 3 bases and J lost 0 bases. The CDR3 consists of 22 residues. CDR3 nucleotide sequence: TGCGCCAGCAGCCACCGACTAGCGGGAGCTGCAACGGCTACCTATAGCACAGATACGCAGTATTTT. It is translated as CASSHRLAGAATATYSTDTQYF.